This T cell receptor beta chain was recovered during a study of T-cell memory formation after mild COVID-19. Looking at the study overall: Among the donors, TCR clusters were largely specific to each donor.

TCR alpha and TCR beta cDNA libraries carrying sample barcodes and UMIs came from 5'RACE with constant-segment primers. TCRdb re-called the 5' RACE reads through MiXCR, storing one row per CDR3 protein. This table has about 360,000 distinct CDR3 sequences, under 15% appearing once. Of note for this clonotype: Its antigen remains unidentified.

Whole-study findings and limits: Researchers found some responding clones in pre-infection memory, a sign that cross-reactive memory joined.

This CDR3 is 14 amino acids long. V was shortened by 4 bases and J by 1 base, with 10 bases between the two germline ends. Germline V gene sequence: CDR1 SGHTA, CDR2 FQGNSA. This TCR was recovered from a man between 18 and 29 years old who had mild COVID-19 (a few samples of this study predate the infection). Cell type and time point are not known. The sample comprised PBMCs or a T cell subset sorted from them (not recorded which). The chain is built from TRBV7-2 and TRBJ2-5; D ambiguous. The CDR3: CASSSQNGQETQYF. CDR3 nucleotide sequence: TGTGCCAGCAGCTCACAGAACGGCCAAGAGACCCAGTACTTC.